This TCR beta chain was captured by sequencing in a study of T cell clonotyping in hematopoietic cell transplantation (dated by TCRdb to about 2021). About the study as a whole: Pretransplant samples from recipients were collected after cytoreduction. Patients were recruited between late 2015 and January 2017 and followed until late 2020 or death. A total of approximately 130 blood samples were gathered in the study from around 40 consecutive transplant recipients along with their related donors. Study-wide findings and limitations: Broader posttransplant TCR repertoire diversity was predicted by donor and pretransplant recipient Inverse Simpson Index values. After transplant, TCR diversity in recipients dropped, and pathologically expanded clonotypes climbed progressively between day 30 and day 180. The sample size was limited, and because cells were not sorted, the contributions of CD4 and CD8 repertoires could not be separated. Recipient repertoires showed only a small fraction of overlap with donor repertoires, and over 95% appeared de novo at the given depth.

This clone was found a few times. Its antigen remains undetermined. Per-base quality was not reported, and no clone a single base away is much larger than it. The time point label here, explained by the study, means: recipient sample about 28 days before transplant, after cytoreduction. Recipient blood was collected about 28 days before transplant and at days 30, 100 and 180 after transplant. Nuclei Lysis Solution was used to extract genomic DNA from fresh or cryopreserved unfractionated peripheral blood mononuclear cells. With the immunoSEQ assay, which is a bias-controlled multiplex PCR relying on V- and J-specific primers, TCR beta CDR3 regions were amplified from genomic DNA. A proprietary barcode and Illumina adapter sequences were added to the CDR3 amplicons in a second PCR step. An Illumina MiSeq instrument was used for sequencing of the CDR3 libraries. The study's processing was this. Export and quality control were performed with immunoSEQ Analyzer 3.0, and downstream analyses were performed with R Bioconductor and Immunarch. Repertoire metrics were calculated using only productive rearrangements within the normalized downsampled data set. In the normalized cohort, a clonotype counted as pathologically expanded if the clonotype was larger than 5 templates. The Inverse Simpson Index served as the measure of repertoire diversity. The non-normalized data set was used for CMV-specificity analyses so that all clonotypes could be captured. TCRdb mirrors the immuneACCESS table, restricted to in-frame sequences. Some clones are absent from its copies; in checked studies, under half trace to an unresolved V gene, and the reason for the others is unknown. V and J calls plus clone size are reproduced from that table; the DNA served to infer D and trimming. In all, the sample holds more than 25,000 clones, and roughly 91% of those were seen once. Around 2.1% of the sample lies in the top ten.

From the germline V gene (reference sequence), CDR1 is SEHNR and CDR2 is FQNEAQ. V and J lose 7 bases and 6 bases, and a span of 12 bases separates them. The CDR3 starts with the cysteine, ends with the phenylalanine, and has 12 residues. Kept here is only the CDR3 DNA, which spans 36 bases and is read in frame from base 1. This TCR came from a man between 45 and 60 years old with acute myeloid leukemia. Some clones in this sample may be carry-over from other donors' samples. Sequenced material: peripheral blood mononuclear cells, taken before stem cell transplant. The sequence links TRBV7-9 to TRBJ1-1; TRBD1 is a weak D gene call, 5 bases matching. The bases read TGTGCCAGCACCTGGGGGGGACCTGAAGCTTTCTTT. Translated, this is CASTWGGPEAFF. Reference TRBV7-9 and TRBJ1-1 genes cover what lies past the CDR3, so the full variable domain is DTGVSQNPRHKITKRGQNVTFRCDPISEHNRLYWYRQTLGQGPEFLTYFQNEAQLEKSRLLSDRFSAERPKGSFSTLEIQRTEQGDSAMYLCASTWGGPEAFFGQGTRLTVV.